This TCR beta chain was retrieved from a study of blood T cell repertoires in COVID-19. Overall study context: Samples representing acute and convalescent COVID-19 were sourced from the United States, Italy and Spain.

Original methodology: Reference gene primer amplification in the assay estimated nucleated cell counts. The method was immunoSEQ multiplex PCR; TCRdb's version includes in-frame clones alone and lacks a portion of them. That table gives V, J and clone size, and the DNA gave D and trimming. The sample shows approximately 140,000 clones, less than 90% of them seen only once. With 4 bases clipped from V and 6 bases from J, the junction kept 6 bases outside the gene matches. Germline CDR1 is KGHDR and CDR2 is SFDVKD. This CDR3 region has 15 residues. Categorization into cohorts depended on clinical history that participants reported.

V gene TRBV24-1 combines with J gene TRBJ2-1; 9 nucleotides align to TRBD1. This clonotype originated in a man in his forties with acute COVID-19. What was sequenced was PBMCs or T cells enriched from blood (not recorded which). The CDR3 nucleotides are TGTGCCACCAGTGACGACAGGGGGGGGACCAATGAGCAGTTCTTC. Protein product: CATSDDRGGTNEQFF.